These 25 T cell receptor beta chains were all obtained from the same sample, sequenced in a study of PD-1 blockade in classical Hodgkin lymphoma. Sequenced by immunoSEQ multiplex PCR; TCRdb stores in-frame clones only, minus some. Of about 64,000 clones listed, roughly nine tenths are singletons. Time point of the sample: cycle 4 day 1 (C4D1), after 6 weeks of nivolumab. Brentuximab vedotin exposure varied among the patients, all of whom had relapsed after autologous stem cell transplantation. The material was peripheral blood mononuclear cells (PBMCs), obtained before the fourth cycle of nivolumab. These receptors came from a human donor with classical Hodgkin lymphoma.

The genes are TRBV5-8 and TRBJ1-1; a possible D gene is TRBD1 (5 bases). The CDR3 extends over 14 amino acids. CDR1 is SGHTS, CDR2 YDEGEE, per germline. The germline V and J ends were trimmed by 1 base and 2 bases, with 9 bases remaining between them. DNA for the CDR3: TGTGCCAGCAGCTTGTGGGGGGGTAACACTGAAGCTTTCTTT. Translation gives CASSLWGGNTEAFF.

This sequence joins TRBV9 and TRBJ1-5; D gene ambiguous. CDR3 length: 14 amino acids. Germline V gene lookup returns CDR1 SGDLS and CDR2 YYNGEE. V was trimmed by 2 bases and J by 7 bases, leaving 13 bases between them. The CDR3 protein is CASSVGQMGQPQHF. The CDR3 DNA follows: TGTGCCAGCAGCGTCGGCCAGATGGGCCAGCCCCAGCATTTT. Full variable domain (rest looked up from reference TRBV9 and TRBJ1-5): DSGVTQTPKHLITATGQRVTLRCSPRSGDLSVYWYQQSLDQGLQFLIQYYNGEERAKGNILERFSAQQFPDLHSELNLSSLELGDSALYFCASSVGQMGQPQHFGDGTRLSIL.

The rearrangement links TRBV11-3 to TRBJ2-5; 7 nucleotides align to TRBD1. The V segment lost 3 bases and the J segment 4 bases; nucleotides outside the gene matches: 8. The germline V gene has CDR1 SGHNT and CDR2 YENEEA. The CDR3 spans 15 residues. The CDR3 DNA reads TGTGCCAGCAGCTTGACAGGGACAAAGGGAGAGACCCAGTACTTC. It is translated as CASSLTGTKGETQYF.

This clone was recorded once. The chain links TRBV2 to TRBJ1-6; D not certain. The germline V gene encodes CDR1 SNHLY and CDR2 FYNNEI. There are 14 residues in the CDR3. Deletions cut 3 bases from V and 10 bases from J, with 13 bases between. The CDR3, as DNA: TGTGCCAGCAGTGATCGGTCCCCGCACTCACCCCTCCACTTT. Amino acids: CASSDRSPHSPLHF.

The chain carries TRBV4-1 and TRBJ2-3; D remains ambiguous. Germline V gene data show CDR1 as MGHRA and CDR2 as YSYEKL. This CDR3 is 14 amino acids long. V lost 7 bases to trimming and J lost 4 bases, with 15 bases between them. The chain's CDR3 is CASTLTQTADTQYF. The CDR3 DNA reads as TGCGCCAGCACCCTCACGCAGACGGCAGATACGCAGTATTTT.

V usage is TRBV7-6 and J usage is TRBJ2-2, with 9 positions matching TRBD2. V shed 5 bases, J shed 0 bases, and the junction held 7 bases outside the gene matches. Germline-derived CDR1 and CDR2 are SGHVS and FNYEAQ. The CDR3 length is 17 residues. CDR3 sequence: CASSRGGGNSNTGELFF. The CDR3 nucleotides are TGTGCCAGCAGCCGCGGGGGGGGAAACTCGAACACCGGGGAGCTGTTTTTT. The entire variable domain, with the rest obtained from reference TRBV7-6 and TRBJ2-2, is as follows: GAGVSQSPRYKVTKRGQDVALRCDPISGHVSLYWYRQALGQGPEFLTYFNYEAQQDKSGLPNDRFSAERPEGSISTLTIQRTEQRDSAMYRCASSRGGGNSNTGELFFGEGSRLTVL.

The rearrangement joins TRBV12-5 to TRBJ2-1, with 9 bases matching TRBD1. The germline V gene encodes CDR1 LGHNT and CDR2 FRNRAP. CDR3 length: 16 residues. Germline trimming cut 7 bases from V and 7 bases from J; bases unmatched to any gene: 14. CDR3 sequence (DNA): TGTGCTAGTGCCCAGATATCAGGGACAGGGCCGAATGAGCAGTTCTTC. Its protein is CASAQISGTGPNEQFF.

This rearrangement joins TRBV5-1 to TRBJ1-2, with no clear D. The V and J ends lost 0 bases and 5 bases respectively, with 11 bases between them. Germline assignment: CDR1 SGHRS and CDR2 YFSETQ. The CDR3 consists of 14 residues. CDR3: CASSLVAGQYGYTF. DNA for the CDR3: TGCGCCAGCAGCTTGGTCGCGGGTCAGTATGGCTACACCTTC. Combining the CDR3 with reference TRBV5-1 and TRBJ1-2 gives the whole variable domain KAGVTQTPRYLIKTRGQQVTLSCSPISGHRSVSWYQQTPGQGLQFLFEYFSETQRNKGNFPGRFSGRQFSNSRSEMNVSTLELGDSALYLCASSLVAGQYGYTFGSGTRLTVV.

CDR3 protein: CASSEEVEGSSGYTF. The CDR3 DNA sequence: TGTGCCAGCAGTGAGGAGGTTGAGGGGAGCTCTGGCTACACCTTC. V and J are TRBV2 and TRBJ1-2; weak D call: TRBD1 (5 bases). The CDR3 is 15 residues long. Germline V lookup: CDR1 SNHLY, CDR2 FYNNEI. The V and J ends lost 3 bases and 7 bases respectively, with 18 bases between them.

In regard to this clone: Other nucleotide sequences from this sample produce the same CDR3. V usage is TRBV6-6 and J usage is TRBJ1-3; D gene unclear. The V gene's germline CDR1 is MNHNY and CDR2 SVGAGI (reference sequence). Trimming shortened V by 9 bases and J by 3 bases, and 3 bases separated the two germline ends. This CDR3 has 10 amino acids. CDR3 DNA: TGTGCCAGTCTTGGAAACACCATATATTTT. Protein sequence: CASLGNTIYF.

This chain uses TRBV7-2 with TRBJ2-1, with D uncertain. This CDR3 spans 14 amino acids. V gave up 6 bases and J gave up 8 bases, with 17 bases separating them. CDR1 is SGHTA, CDR2 FQGNSA, per germline. The CDR3 sequence: CASSGSRVGYEQFF. CDR3 coding DNA: TGTGCCAGCAGTGGTTCCCGGGTGGGGTATGAGCAGTTCTTC.

The CDR3 region has the DNA TGTGCCAGCAAGGGTTTCTCCTACGAGCAGTACTTC. This encodes CASKGFSYEQYF. The genes are TRBV2 and TRBJ2-7; D unresolved. This CDR3 spans 12 amino acids. Between the trimmed V and J ends, which lost 7 bases and 0 bases, there was a span of 7 bases. Germline CDR1 SNHLY, CDR2 FYNNEI.

This chain uses TRBV12-5 with TRBJ2-5, with D possibly TRBD2 on 5 matching bases. From germline, CDR1 is LGHNT and CDR2 FRNRAP. The length of the CDR3 is 14 residues. The V end was cut by 7 bases, the J end by 4 bases, with 16 bases between. As DNA, the CDR3 is TGTGCTAGTGCTCCGCCGGGGTCCGGAGAGACCCAGTACTTC. Its translation: CASAPPGSGETQYF.

The rearrangement links TRBV2 to TRBJ2-3; maybe TRBD2 (5 bases). CDR1 and CDR2 from the germline V gene are SNHLY and FYNNEI. This CDR3 region has 15 residues. With 6 bases removed from V and 3 bases from J, the gap between germline ends came to 16 bases. CDR3 loop: CASRGVVGSTDTQYF. The CDR3 coding sequence is TGTGCCAGCAGGGGAGTGGTCGGTTCGACAGATACGCAGTATTTT.

CDR3 in DNA: TGTGCCAGTAGTAGGACGGTCAATGAGCAGTTCTTC. Its protein product is CASSRTVNEQFF. The J gene is TRBJ2-1, the V gene TRBV19; D gene uncertain. This CDR3 spans 12 amino acids. Germline V gene sequence: CDR1 LNHDA, CDR2 SQIVND (reference sequence). Trimming left V 4 bases short and J 6 bases short, with 7 bases between.

J is TRBJ1-1 and V is TRBV6-6; D ambiguous. Trimming left V 6 bases short and J 3 bases short, with 14 bases between. From germline, CDR1 is MNHNY and CDR2 SVGAGI (reference sequence). The CDR3 runs 14 residues. CDR3 sequence (DNA): TGTGCCAGCAGCCGGAGGTTGCGCGACACTGAAGCTTTCTTT. This translates into CASSRRLRDTEAFF.

The gene calls are TRBV6-5 and TRBJ2-7; TRBD2 matches at 7 bases. V trimming: 2 bases; J trimming: 2 bases; junction bases outside the gene matches: 3. Germline CDR1 MNHEY, CDR2 SVGAGI. The CDR3 covers 14 residues. The CDR3 DNA sequence: TGTGCCAGCAGTTACGGCGGGGGACCCTACGAGCAGTACTTC. Its translation is CASSYGGGPYEQYF.

V and J are TRBV9 and TRBJ2-5; D is perhaps TRBD1 (5 bases). Deletions cut 0 bases from V and 3 bases from J, with 9 bases between. Germline V lookup: CDR1 SGDLS, CDR2 YYNGEE. The CDR3 has 14 amino acids. The CDR3 here is CASSVGAGKETQYF. CDR3 in DNA: TGTGCCAGCAGCGTAGGGGCAGGGAAAGAGACCCAGTACTTC. The variable domain in full, with the rest retrieved from reference TRBV9 and TRBJ2-5, is DSGVTQTPKHLITATGQRVTLRCSPRSGDLSVYWYQQSLDQGLQFLIQYYNGEERAKGNILERFSAQQFPDLHSELNLSSLELGDSALYFCASSVGAGKETQYFGPGTRLLVL.

This chain uses TRBV27 with TRBJ1-1, with 8 bases aligning to TRBD1. Trimming took 8 bases from V and 1 from J; bases not matched to a gene: 6. The germline V gene encodes CDR1 MNHEY and CDR2 SMNVEV (reference sequence). The CDR3 totals 14 residues. CDR3: CASSSQGANTEAFF. In DNA, the CDR3 is TGTGCCAGCTCATCGCAGGGGGCGAACACTGAAGCTTTCTTT.

V and J are TRBV5-1 and TRBJ1-2; possible D gene TRBD1, 6 bases. CDR3 length equals 14 residues. Trimming took off 1 base at V and 8 bases at J, with 15 bases between the two ends. Per germline, CDR1 SGHRS and CDR2 YFSETQ. The CDR3 coding sequence is TGCGCCAGCAGCTTGAGTATTTCAGGGGTCGGCTACACCTTC. This sequence encodes CASSLSISGVGYTF.

This chain links TRBV4-1 with TRBJ2-5; D is unclear. Germline V CDR1 and CDR2: MGHRA, YSYEKL. The ends were cut back, 6 bases at V and 5 bases at J, with 19 bases in the middle. The CDR3 runs 15 residues. The CDR3 is CASSPSPAVWETQYF. In DNA form, the CDR3 reads TGCGCCAGCAGTCCCTCCCCGGCCGTTTGGGAGACCCAGTACTTC.

This chain links TRBV2 with TRBJ2-5, with 8 bases that match TRBD2. From germline, CDR1 is SNHLY and CDR2 FYNNEI. J gave up 5 bases and V 4 bases, and 12 bases lay outside the gene matches. This CDR3 spans 16 amino acids. The CDR3 bases are TGTGCCAGCAGTGGCGGGCGCGGGGGGCTAGCGGAGACCCAGTACTTC. Translating gives CASSGGRGGLAETQYF. Supplemented by reference TRBV2 and TRBJ2-5, the full variable domain reads EPEVTQTPSHQVTQMGQEVILRCVPISNHLYFYWYRQILGQKVEFLVSFYNNEISEKSEIFDDQFSVERPDGSNFTLKIRSTKLEDSAMYFCASSGGRGGLAETQYFGPGTRLLVL.

The chain is built from TRBV19 and TRBJ1-5, with a weak D call TRBD1 (6 bases). The CDR3 consists of 13 residues. V dropped 6 bases and J dropped 4 bases, with 10 bases sitting between them. Germline assignment: CDR1 LNHDA and CDR2 SQIVND (reference sequence). CDR3 bases: TGTGCCAGTAGAAGACAGGCTAATCAGCCCCAGCATTTT. It codes for CASRRQANQPQHF.

The chain has TRBV10-2 and TRBJ1-2; TRBD1 matches 7 bases. Germline V gives CDR1 WSHSY, CDR2 SAAADI. J lost 1 base, V lost 4 bases, and 18 bases had no gene match. CDR3 length equals 19 residues. CDR3 bases: TGCGCCAGCAGTGTCCTCGCCAGGACAGGAATAGGGAGTAACTATGGCTACACCTTC. Translated: CASSVLARTGIGSNYGYTF.

This chain joins TRBV5-4 and TRBJ2-1; TRBD2 agrees at 12 bases. This CDR3 has 19 residues. Trimming at V came to 4 bases and at J to 0 bases, leaving 11 bases not matched to a gene. Germline V gene sequence: CDR1 SGHNT, CDR2 YYREEE (reference sequence). The CDR3 is CASSPLGLAGRSSYNEQFF. As DNA, the CDR3 is TGTGCCAGCAGCCCGCTAGGACTAGCGGGGCGGAGCTCCTACAATGAGCAGTTCTTC.